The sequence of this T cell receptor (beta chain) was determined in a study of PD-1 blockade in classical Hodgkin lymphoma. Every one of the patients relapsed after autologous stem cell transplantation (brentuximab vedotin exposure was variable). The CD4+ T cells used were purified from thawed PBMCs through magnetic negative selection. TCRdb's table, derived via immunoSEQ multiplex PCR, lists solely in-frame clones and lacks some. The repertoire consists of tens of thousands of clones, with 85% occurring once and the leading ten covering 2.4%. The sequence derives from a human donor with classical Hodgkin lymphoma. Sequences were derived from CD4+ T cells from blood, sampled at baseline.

In nucleotides, the CDR3 is TGTGCCAGCAGTTTCACTGGGACTACTAATCAGCCCCAGCATTTT. Protein: CASSFTGTTNQPQHF. The chain recombines TRBV27 with TRBJ1-5; D may be TRBD1 (5 bases). This CDR3 is built from 15 residues. Germline V gives CDR1 MNHEY, CDR2 SMNVEV (reference sequence). V lost 3 bases and J lost 4, with 13 bases in between.